Listed below are T cell receptor beta chains from one sample, sequenced in a study of beta chain features in type 1 diabetes. Profiling relied on immunoSEQ multiplex PCR, and the TCRdb table lists in-frame clones only, not all of them. The table lists about 230,000 clones, 7.5% to 10% of them singletons. The sequencing input was naive CD4+ T cells from blood. The receptor source for this set is a woman aged 18-35 years in good health. CDR3s leave out the opening cysteine and the closing phenylalanine or tryptophan.

V,J,CDR3
TRBV28,TRBJ2-2,ASSPVGHPNTGELF
TRBV29-1,TRBJ2-1,STTTSSYNEQF
TRBV14,TRBJ2-3,ASSQDRGRGTDTQY
TRBV27,TRBJ2-5,ASSPTGQPQETQY
TRBV10-2,TRBJ2-7,ATASSYEQY
TRBV5-1,TRBJ2-1,ASSLASSGGGYNEQF
TRBV27,TRBJ2-7,ASSRLNRGGEQY
TRBV7-2,TRBJ2-1,ASSLALAGAYNEQF
TRBV25-1,TRBJ2-1,ASSVLGGGGGNNEQF
TRBV5-1,TRBJ2-5,ASSSGDRAQETQY
TRBV11-2,TRBJ2-7,ASSLEWTSFPYEQY
TRBV9,TRBJ2-7,ASSVGLAGEYEQY
TRBV5-1,TRBJ2-3,ASSSGRAGDTQY
TRBV5-1,TRBJ1-1,ASSPKGQGLNTEAF
TRBV6-5,TRBJ1-5,ASREGPGNQPQH
TRBV6-5,TRBJ2-7,ASSYSRDRVSN
TRBV6-1,TRBJ1-1,ASSIAGRSNTEAF
TRBV20-1,TRBJ2-1,SAEGHNEQF
TRBV5-1,TRBJ1-1,ASSLGVLNTEAF